The present entry profiles one T cell receptor (beta chain) with its context. Its cognate antigen is unknown. V was clipped by 4 bases and J by 12 bases; unmatched bases: 9. The CDR3 length is 14 residues. Germline V gives CDR1 SNHLY, CDR2 FYNNEI. This sample was included in a study of cytotoxic CD8 clonotypes in ibrutinib-treated CLL. Study context: Sample averages reached 250,000 to 300,000 productive templates and 94,082 productive rearrangements.

Sequenced by immunoSEQ multiplex PCR; TCRdb stores in-frame clones only, minus some. Found here are about 120,000 clones, 70% to 90% of them singletons; the top ten hold over 2%. Whole-study results and caveats: Clonotypes that were public were uncommon, and they contracted or stayed stable on treatment.

Material: PBMCs, obtained after 24 months of ibrutinib treatment. The TCR sequence derives from a human donor with chronic lymphocytic leukemia. The genes are TRBV2 and TRBJ1-6, with 7 bases matching TRBD1. The CDR3 DNA reads TGTGCCAGCAGTGGACAGGGTCTAGGGAAACCCCTCCACTTT. Its translation: CASSGQGLGKPLHF.